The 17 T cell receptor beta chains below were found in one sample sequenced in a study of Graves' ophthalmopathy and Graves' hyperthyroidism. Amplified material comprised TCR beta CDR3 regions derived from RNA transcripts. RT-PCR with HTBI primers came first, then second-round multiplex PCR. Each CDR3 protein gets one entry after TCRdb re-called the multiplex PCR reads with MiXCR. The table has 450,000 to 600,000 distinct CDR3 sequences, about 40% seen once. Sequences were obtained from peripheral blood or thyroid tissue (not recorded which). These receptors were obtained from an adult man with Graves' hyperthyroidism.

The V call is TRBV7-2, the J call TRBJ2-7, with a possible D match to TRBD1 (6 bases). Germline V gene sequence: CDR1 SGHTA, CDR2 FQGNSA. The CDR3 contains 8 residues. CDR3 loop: CASSAQGV. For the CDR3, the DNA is TGTGCCAGCAGCGCACAGGGAGTC.

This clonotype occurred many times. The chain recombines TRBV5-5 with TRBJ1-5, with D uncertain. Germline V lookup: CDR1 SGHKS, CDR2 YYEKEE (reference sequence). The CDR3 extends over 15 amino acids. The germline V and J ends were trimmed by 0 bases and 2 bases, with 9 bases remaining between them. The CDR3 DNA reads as TGTGCCAGCAGCTTGGGCCGATTGGGCAATCAGCCCCAGCATTTT. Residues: CASSLGRLGNQPQHF.

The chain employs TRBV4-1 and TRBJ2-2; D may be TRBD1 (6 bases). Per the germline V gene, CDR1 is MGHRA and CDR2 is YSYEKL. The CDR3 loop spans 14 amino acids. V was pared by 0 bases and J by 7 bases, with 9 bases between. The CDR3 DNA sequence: TGCGCCAGCAGCCAAGAAAGGGGGAACGGGGAGCTGTTTTTT. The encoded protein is CASSQERGNGELFF.

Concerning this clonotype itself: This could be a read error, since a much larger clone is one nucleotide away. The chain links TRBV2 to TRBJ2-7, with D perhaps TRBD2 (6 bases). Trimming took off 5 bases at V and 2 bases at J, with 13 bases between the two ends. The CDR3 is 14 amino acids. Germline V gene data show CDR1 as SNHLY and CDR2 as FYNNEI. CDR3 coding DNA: TGTGCCAGCAGTCGGGGGACGGAACCCTACGAGCAGTACTTC. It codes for CASSRGTEPYEQYF.

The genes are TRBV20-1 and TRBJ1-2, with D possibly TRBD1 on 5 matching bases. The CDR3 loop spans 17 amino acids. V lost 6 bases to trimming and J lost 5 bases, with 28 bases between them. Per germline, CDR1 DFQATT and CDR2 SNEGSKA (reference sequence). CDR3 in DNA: TGCAGTGCCAGCAGTTTAGGCTCCGCACGGGGCCTGTATGGCTACACCTTC. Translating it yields CSASSLGSARGLYGYTF.

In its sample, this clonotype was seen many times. For the CDR3, the DNA is TGTGCCAGTAGTCCCGCCTTGGGAGGGAACGAGCAGTACTTC. Encoded protein: CASSPALGGNEQYF. The V call is TRBV19, the J call TRBJ2-7; TRBD2 matches 7 bases. This CDR3 has 14 amino acids. V trimming: 5 bases; J trimming: 5 bases; junction bases outside the gene matches: 9. Looked up from germline, CDR1 is LNHDA and CDR2 is SQIVND (reference sequence).

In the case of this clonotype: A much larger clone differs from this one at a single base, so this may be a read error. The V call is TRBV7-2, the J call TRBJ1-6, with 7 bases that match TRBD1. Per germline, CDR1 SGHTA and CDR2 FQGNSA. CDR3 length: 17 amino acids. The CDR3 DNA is TGTGCCAGCAGCGCGACAGGGACGCTCTCCTTTAATTCACCCCTCCACTTT. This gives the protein CASSATGTLSFNSPLHF.

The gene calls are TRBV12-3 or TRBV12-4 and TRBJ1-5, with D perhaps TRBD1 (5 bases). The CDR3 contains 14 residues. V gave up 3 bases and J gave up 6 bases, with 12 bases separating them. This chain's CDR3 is CASSFQGVGQPQHF. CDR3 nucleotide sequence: TGTGCCAGCAGTTTTCAAGGGGTGGGTCAGCCCCAGCATTTT.

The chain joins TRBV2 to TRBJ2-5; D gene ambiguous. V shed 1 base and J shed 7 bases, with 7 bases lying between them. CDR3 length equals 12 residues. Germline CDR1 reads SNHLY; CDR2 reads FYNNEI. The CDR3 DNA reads TGTGCCAGCAGTGAAGGGCAGAGGACCCAGTACTTC. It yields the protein CASSEGQRTQYF.

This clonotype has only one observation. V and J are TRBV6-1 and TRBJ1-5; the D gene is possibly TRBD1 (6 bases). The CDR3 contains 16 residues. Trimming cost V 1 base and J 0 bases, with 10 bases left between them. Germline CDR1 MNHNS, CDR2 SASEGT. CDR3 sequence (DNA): TGTGCCAGCAGTGAAGGGGAGGGGGTTAGCAATCAGCCCCAGCATTTT. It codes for CASSEGEGVSNQPQHF.

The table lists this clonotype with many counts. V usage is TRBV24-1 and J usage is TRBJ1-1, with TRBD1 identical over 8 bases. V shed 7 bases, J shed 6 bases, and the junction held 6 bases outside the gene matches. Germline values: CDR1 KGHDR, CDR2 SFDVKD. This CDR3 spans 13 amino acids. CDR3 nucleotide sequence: TGTGCCACCAGCGGACAGGGCGGATCTGAAGCTTTCTTT. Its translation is CATSGQGGSEAFF.

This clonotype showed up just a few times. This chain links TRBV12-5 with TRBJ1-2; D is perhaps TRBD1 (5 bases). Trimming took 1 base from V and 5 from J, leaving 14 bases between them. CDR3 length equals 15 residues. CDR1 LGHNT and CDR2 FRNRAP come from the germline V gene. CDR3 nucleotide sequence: TGTGCTAGTGGTTTGGATCTGGGGGGGGGTTATGGCTACACCTTC. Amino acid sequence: CASGLDLGGGYGYTF.

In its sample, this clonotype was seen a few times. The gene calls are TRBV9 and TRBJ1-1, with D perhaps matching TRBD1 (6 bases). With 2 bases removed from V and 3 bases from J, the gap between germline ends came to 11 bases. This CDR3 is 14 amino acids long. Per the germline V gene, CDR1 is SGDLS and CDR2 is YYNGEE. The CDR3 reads CASSVTRGDTEAFF. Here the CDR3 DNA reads TGTGCCAGCAGCGTTACCAGGGGTGACACTGAAGCTTTCTTT.

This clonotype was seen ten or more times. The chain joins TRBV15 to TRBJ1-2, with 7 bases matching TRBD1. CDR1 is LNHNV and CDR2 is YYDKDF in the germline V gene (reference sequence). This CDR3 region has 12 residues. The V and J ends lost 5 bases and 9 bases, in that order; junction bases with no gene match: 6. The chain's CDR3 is CATSGYRGSYTF. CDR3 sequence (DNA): TGTGCCACCAGCGGCTACAGGGGAAGCTACACCTTC.

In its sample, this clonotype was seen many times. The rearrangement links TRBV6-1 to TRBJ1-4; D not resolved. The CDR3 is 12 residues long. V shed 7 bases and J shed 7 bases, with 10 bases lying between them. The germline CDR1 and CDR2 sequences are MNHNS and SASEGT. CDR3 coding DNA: TGTGCCAGCACCGCAAGTATTGAAAAACTGTTTTTT. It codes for CASTASIEKLFF.

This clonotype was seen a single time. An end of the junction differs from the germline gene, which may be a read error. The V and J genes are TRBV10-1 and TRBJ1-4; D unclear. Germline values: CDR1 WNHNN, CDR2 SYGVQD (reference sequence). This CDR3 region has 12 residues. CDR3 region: CAGSEGNEKLFF. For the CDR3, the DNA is TGCGCCGGCAGTGAAGGGAATGAAAAACTGTTTTTT.

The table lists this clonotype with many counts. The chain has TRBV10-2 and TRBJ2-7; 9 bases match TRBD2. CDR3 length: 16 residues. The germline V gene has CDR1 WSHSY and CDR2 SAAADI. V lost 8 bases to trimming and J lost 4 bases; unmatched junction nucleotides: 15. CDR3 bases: TGCGCCAGCCTCCCGGGGGGGGTAGCGGGAGAATACGAGCAGTACTTC. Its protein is CASLPGGVAGEYEQYF.